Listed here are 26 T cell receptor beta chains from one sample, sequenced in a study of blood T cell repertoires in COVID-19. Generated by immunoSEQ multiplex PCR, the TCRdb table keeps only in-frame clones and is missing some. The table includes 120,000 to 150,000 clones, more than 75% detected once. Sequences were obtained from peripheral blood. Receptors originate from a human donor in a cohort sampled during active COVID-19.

This CDR3 is CASSQVFKEKKERESNTGELFF. In DNA form, the CDR3 reads TGTGCCAGCAGCCAAGTATTTAAAGAAAAAAAGGAGCGGGAGTCGAACACCGGGGAGCTGTTTTTT. The chain combines TRBV14 with TRBJ2-2, with 8 bases that match TRBD2. This CDR3 region has 22 residues. Germline loops: CDR1 SGHDN, CDR2 FVKESK. After removal of 1 base from V and 0 bases from J, the junction contained 19 bases not matched to a gene.

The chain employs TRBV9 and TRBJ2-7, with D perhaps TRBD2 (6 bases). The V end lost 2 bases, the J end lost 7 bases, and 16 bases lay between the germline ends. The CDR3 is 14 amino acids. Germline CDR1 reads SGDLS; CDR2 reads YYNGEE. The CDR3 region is CASSVRGGVGEQYF. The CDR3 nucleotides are TGTGCCAGCAGCGTCCGAGGAGGGGTAGGAGAGCAGTACTTC.

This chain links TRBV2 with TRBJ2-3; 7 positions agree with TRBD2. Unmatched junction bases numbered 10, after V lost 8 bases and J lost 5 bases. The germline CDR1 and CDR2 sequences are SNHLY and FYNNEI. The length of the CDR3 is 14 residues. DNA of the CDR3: TGTGCCAGCCTCGGGTGGGGAGGGCAAGATACGCAGTATTTT. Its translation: CASLGWGGQDTQYF.

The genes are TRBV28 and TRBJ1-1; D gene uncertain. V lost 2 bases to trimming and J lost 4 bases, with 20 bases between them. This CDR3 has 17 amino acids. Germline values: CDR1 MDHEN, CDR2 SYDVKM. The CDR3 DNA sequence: TGTGCCAGCAGTTTAAGTGGCATATCGGCCCGGGGCACTGAAGCTTTCTTT. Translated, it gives CASSLSGISARGTEAFF. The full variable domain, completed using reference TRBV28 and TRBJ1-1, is DVKVTQSSRYLVKRTGEKVFLECVQDMDHENMFWYRQDPGLGLRLIYFSYDVKMKEKGDIPEGYSVSREKKERFSLILESASTNQTSMYLCASSLSGISARGTEAFFGQGTRLTVV.

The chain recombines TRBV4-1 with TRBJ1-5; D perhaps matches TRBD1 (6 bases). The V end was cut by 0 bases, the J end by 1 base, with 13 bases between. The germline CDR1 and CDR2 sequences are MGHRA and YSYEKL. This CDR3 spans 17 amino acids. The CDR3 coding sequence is TGCGCCAGCAGCCAAGACAGGGGATATTTCAGCAATCAGCCCCAGCATTTT. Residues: CASSQDRGYFSNQPQHF.

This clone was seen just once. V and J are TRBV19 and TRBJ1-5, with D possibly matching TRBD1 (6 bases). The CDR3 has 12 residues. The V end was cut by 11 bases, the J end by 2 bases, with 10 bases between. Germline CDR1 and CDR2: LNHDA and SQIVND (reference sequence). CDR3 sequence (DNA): TGTGCCGGGGGGGCACGCAATCAGCCCCAGCATTTT. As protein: CAGGARNQPQHF.

CDR3 nucleotides: TGTGCCACCAGCAGAGGGTCTTTGCCAGGGGATGGCTACACCTTC. It is translated as CATSRGSLPGDGYTF. V and J are TRBV15 and TRBJ1-2, with D tentatively TRBD1 (6 bases). V lost 1 base, J lost 6 bases, and 15 bases lay in between. Germline V lookup: CDR1 LNHNV, CDR2 YYDKDF (reference sequence). The CDR3 length is 15 residues.

CDR3 sequence: CASSSQGGGAFF. Here the CDR3 DNA reads TGTGCCAGCAGCTCCCAAGGGGGCGGAGCTTTCTTT. The genes are TRBV7-8 and TRBJ1-1; the match to TRBD1 covers 7 bases. Trimming took 4 bases from V and 10 from J; bases not matched to a gene: 6. Germline lookup yields CDR1 SGHVS and CDR2 FQNEAQ. This CDR3 spans 12 amino acids. The full variable domain, its missing parts supplied by reference TRBV7-8 and TRBJ1-1, is GAGVSQSPRYKVAKRGQDVALRCDPISGHVSLFWYQQALGQGPEFLTYFQNEAQLDKSGLPSDRFFAERPEGSVSTLKIQRTQQEDSAVYLCASSSQGGGAFFGQGTRLTVV.

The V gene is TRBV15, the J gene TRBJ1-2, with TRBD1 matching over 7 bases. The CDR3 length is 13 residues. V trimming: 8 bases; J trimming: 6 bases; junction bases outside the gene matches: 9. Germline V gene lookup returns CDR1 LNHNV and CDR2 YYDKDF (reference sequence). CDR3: CATAGSGQHGYTF. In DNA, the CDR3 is TGTGCCACCGCGGGGTCGGGACAGCATGGCTACACCTTC.

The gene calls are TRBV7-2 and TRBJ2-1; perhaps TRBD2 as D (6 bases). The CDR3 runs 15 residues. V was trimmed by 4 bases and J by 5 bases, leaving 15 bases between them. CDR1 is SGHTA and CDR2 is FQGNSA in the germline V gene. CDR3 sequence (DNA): TGTGCCAGCAGCTCCCAAGGCGGGGTGCACAATGAGCAGTTCTTC. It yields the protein CASSSQGGVHNEQFF.

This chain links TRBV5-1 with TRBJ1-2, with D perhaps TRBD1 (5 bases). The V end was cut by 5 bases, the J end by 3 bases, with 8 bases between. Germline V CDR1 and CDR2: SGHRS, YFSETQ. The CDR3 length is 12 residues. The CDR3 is CASSQTDYGYTF. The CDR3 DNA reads TGCGCCAGCAGTCAGACAGACTATGGCTACACCTTC. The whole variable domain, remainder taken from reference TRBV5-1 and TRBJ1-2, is KAGVTQTPRYLIKTRGQQVTLSCSPISGHRSVSWYQQTPGQGLQFLFEYFSETQRNKGNFPGRFSGRQFSNSRSEMNVSTLELGDSALYLCASSQTDYGYTFGSGTRLTVV.

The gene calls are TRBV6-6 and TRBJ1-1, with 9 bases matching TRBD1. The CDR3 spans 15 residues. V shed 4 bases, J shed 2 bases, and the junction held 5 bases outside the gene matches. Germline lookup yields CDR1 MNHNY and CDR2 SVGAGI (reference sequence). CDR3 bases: TGTGCCAGCAGTTCCCCGGACAGGGGAAACACTGAAGCTTTCTTT. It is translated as CASSSPDRGNTEAFF.

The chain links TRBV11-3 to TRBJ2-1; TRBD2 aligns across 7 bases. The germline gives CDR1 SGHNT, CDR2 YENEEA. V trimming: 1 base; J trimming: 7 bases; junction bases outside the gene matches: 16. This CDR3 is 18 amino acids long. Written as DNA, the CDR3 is TGTGCCAGCAGCTTAGGTACCGGCTTTATGGGAGGGTCAAATGAGCAGTTCTTC. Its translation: CASSLGTGFMGGSNEQFF. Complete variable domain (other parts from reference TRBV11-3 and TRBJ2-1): EAGVVQSPRYKIIEKKQPVAFWCNPISGHNTLYWYLQNLGQGPELLIRYENEEAVDDSQLPKDRFSAERLKGVDSTLKIQPAELGDSAVYLCASSLGTGFMGGSNEQFFGPGTRLTVL.

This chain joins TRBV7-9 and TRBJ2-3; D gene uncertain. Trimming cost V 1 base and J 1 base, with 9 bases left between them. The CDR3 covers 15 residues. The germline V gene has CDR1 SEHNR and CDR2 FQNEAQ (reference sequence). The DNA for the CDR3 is TGTGCCAGCAGCTTAGTTGGAGTGGGCACAGATACGCAGTATTTT. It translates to CASSLVGVGTDTQYF.

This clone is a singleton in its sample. The CDR3 DNA sequence: TGTGCCTGGGACCACAATACCGGACAGAGAAGTTTCTATGGCTACACCTTC. Translation: CAWDHNTGQRSFYGYTF. The rearrangement joins TRBV30 to TRBJ1-2; weak D call: TRBD1 (6 bases). The V and J ends lost 5 bases and 4 bases respectively, with 26 bases between them. The V gene's germline CDR1 is GTSNPN and CDR2 SVGIG (reference sequence). CDR3 length: 17 residues.

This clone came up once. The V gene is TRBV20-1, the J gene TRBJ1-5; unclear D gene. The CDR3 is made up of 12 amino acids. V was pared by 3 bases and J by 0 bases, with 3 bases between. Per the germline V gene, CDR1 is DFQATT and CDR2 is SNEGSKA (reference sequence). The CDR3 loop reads CSASRSNQPQHF. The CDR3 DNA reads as TGCAGTGCTAGTCGTAGCAATCAGCCCCAGCATTTT.

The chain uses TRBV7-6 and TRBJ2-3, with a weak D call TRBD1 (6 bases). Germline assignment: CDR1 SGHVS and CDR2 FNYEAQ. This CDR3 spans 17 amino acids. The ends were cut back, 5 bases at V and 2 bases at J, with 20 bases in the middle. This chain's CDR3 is CASSQLGGDYATDTQYF. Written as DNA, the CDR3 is TGTGCCAGCAGCCAGCTAGGGGGAGATTACGCCACAGATACGCAGTATTTT.

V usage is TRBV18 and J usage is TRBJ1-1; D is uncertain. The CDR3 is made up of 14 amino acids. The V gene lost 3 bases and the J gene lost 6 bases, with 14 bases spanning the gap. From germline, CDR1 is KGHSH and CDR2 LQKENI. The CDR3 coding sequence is TGTGCCAGCTCACCGAGTCAGAGCGTCGCTGAAGCTTTCTTT. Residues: CASSPSQSVAEAFF.

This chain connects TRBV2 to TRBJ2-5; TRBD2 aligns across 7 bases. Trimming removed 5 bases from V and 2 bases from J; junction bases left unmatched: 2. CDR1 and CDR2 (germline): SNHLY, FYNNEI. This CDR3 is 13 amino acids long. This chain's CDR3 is CASSPGLQETQYF. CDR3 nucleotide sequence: TGTGCCAGCAGTCCGGGACTACAAGAGACCCAGTACTTC.

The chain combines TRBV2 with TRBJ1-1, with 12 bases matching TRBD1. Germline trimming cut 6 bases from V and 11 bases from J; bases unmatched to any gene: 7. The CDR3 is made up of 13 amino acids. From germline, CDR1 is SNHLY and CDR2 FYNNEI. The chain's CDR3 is CASRRDRGQGAFF. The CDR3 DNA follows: TGTGCCAGCAGGCGGGACAGGGGGCAAGGGGCTTTCTTT.

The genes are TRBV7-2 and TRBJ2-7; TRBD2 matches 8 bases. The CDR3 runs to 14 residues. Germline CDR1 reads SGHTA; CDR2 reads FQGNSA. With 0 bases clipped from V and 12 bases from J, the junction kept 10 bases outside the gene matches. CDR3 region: CASSLAYERGRLYF. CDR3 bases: TGTGCCAGCAGCTTAGCCTACGAGCGGGGGCGCCTGTACTTC.

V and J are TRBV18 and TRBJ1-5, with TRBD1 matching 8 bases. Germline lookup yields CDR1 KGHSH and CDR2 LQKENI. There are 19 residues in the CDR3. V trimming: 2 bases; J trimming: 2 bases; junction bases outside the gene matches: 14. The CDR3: CASSPWQGAPGLGNQPQHF. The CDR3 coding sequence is TGTGCCAGCTCACCATGGCAGGGGGCGCCGGGTTTGGGCAATCAGCCCCAGCATTTT.

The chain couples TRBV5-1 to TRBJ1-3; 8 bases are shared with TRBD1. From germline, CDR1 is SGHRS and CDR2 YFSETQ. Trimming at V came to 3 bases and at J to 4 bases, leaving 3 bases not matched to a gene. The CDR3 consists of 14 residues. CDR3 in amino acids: CASSWTGSGNTIYF. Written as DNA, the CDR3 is TGCGCCAGCAGCTGGACAGGGAGCGGAAACACCATATATTTT.

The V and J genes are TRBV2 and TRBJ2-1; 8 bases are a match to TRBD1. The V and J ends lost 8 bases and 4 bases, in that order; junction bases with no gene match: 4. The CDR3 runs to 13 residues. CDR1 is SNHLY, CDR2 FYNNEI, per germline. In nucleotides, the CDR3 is TGTGCCAGCGGGACAGGACCATACAATGAGCAGTTCTTC. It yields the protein CASGTGPYNEQFF. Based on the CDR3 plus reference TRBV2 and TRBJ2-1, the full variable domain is EPEVTQTPSHQVTQMGQEVILRCVPISNHLYFYWYRQILGQKVEFLVSFYNNEISEKSEIFDDQFSVERPDGSNFTLKIRSTKLEDSAMYFCASGTGPYNEQFFGPGTRLTVL.

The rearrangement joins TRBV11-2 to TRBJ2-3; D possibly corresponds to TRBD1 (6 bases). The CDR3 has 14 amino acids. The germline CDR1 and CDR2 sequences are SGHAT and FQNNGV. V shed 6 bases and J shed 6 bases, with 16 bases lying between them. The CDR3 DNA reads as TGTGCCAGCAGTCAGAATGGGGGCCCCGATACGCAGTATTTT. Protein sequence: CASSQNGGPDTQYF.

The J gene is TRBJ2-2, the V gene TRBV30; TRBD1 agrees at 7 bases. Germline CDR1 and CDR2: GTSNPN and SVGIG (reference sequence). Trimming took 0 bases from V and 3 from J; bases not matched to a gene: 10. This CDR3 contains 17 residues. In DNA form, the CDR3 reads TGTGCCTGGAGTGTAAAGGGGGCCAACTTCTACACCGGGGAGCTGTTTTTT. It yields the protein CAWSVKGANFYTGELFF.